This is a list of T cell receptor beta chains from one sample in a study of PD-1 blockade in classical Hodgkin lymphoma. Clones were sequenced by immunoSEQ multiplex PCR, and TCRdb holds only the in-frame ones, with some missing. The profile shows around 30,000 clones, 80% to 95% of them singletons. The sample in question was CD4+ T cells from blood, obtained before the fourth cycle of nivolumab. The receptors come from a human donor with classical Hodgkin lymphoma. Both conserved end residues are part of each CDR3. D genes are given only for firm matches. Where a row states a size, it is once, few, many or the class of an expanded clone; other rows omit it.

once,TRBJ2-7,TRBV7-2,NA,CASSSSPTDYEQYF,TGTGCCAGCAGCTCGTCTCCGACGGACTACGAGCAGTACTTC
NA,TRBJ1-2,TRBV27,TRBD1,CASSSYLDRVGGYTF,TGTGCCAGCAGTTCCTACCTAGACAGGGTAGGTGGCTACACCTTC
NA,TRBJ2-2,TRBV28,TRBD2,CASSLYGSGTEELFF,TGTGCCAGCAGTTTATATGGTAGCGGGACCGAGGAGCTGTTTTTT
NA,TRBJ2-5,TRBV5-1,TRBD2,CASSLGLASRETQYF,TGCGCCAGCAGCTTGGGACTAGCGTCTCGAGAGACCCAGTACTTC
once,TRBJ1-2,TRBV29-1,TRBD1,CSVEDSDRAYGYTF,TGCAGCGTTGAAGATTCCGACAGGGCCTATGGCTACACCTTC
NA,TRBJ2-4,TRBV6-4,NA,CASSEGAKNIQYF,TGTGCCAGCAGTGAAGGGGCCAAAAACATTCAGTACTTC
NA,TRBJ2-4,TRBV4-1,TRBD2,CASSPGLAGQVAKNIQYF,TGCGCCAGCAGCCCTGGACTAGCGGGACAGGTAGCCAAAAACATTCAGTACTTC
NA,TRBJ2-7,TRBV30,NA,CAWSRGNYEQYF,TGTGCCTGGAGTCGGGGGAACTACGAGCAGTACTTC
NA,TRBJ2-5,TRBV7-2,TRBD2,CASSPARTRLGETQYF,TGTGCCAGCAGCCCGGCCCGGACTAGGTTGGGAGAGACCCAGTACTTC
NA,TRBJ2-5,TRBV7-9,TRBD1,CASSLGTAYQETQYF,TGTGCCAGCAGCCTAGGGACAGCGTACCAAGAGACCCAGTACTTC